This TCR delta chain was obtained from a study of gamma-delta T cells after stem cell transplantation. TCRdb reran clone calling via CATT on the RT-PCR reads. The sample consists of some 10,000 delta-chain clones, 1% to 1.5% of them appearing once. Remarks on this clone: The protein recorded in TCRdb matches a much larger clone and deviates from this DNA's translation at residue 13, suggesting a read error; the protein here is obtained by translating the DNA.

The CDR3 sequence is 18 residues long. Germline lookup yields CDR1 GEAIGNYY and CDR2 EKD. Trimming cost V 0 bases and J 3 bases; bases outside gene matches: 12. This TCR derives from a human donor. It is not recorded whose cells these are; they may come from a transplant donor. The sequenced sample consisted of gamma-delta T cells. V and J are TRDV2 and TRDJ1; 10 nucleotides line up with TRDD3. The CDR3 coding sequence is TGTGCCTGTGACACCGTAATGGGGGATACTCTGCTAGCCGATAAACTCATCTTT. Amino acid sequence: CACDTVMGDTLLADKLIF.